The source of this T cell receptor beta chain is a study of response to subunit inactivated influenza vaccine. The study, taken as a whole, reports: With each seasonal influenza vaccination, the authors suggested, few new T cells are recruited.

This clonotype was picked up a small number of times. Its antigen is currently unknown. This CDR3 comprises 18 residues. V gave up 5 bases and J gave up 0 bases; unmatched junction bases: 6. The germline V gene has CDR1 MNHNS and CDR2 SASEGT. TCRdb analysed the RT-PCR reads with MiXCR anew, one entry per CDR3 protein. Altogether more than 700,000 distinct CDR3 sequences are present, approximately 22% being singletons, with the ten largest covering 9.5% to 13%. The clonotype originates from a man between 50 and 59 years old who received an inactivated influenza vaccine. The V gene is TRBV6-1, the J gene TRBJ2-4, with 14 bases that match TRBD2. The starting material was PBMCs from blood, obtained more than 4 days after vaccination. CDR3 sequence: CASSRTSGGFLAKNIQYF. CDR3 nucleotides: TGTGCCAGCAGTCGGACTAGCGGGGGGTTCCTAGCCAAAAACATTCAGTACTTC.